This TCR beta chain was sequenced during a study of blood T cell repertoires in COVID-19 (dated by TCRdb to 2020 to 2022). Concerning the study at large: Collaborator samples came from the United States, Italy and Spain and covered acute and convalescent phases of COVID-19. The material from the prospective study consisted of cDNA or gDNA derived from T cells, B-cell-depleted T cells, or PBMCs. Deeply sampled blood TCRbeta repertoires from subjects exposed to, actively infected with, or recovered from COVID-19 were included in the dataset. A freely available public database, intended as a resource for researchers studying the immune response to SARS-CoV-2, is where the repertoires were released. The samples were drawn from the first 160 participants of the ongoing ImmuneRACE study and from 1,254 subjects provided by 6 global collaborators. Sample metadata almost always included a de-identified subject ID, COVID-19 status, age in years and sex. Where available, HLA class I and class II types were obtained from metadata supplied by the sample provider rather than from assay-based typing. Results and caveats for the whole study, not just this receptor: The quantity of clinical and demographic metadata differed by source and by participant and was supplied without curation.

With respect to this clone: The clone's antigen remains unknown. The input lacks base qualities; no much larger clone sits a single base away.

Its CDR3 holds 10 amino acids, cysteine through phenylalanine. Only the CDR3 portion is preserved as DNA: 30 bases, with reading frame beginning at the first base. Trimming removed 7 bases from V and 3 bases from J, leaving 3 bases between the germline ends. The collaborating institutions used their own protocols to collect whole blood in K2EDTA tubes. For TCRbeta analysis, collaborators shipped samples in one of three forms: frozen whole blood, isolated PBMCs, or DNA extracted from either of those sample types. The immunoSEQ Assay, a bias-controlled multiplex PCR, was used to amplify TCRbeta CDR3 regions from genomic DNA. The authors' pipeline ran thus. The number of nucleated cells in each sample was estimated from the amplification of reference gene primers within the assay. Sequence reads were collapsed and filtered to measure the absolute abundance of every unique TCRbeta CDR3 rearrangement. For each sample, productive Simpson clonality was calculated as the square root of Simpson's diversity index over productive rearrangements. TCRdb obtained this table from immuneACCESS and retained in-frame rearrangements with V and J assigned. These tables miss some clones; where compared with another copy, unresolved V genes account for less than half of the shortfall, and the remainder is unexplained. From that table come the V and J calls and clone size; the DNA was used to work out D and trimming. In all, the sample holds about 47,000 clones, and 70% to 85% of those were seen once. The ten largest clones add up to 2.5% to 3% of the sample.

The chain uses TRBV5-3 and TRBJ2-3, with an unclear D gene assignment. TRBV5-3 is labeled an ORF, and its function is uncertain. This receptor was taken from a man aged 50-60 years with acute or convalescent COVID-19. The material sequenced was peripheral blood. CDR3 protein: CARHTDTQYF. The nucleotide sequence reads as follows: TGTGCCAGACATACAGATACGCAGTATTTT.